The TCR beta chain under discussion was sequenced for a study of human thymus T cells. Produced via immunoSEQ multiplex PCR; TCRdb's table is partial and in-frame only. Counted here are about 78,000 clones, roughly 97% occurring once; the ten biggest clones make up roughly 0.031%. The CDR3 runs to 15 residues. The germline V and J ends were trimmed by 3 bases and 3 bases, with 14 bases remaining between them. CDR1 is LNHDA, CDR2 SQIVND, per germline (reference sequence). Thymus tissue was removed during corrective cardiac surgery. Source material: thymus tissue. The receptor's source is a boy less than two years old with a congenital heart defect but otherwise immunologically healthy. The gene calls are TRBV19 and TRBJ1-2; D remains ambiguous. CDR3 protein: CASSIPGPGHYGYTF. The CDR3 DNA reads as TGTGCCAGTAGTATCCCCGGACCCGGACACTATGGCTACACCTTC.